One and the same sample provided the 21 T cell receptor beta chains below, sequenced in a study of beta chain features in type 1 diabetes. Their antigens are not known. Study outcomes and limitations: Across all four CD4+ subsets, people with type 1 diabetes showed modestly shorter TCRB CDR3s.

Reverse transcription of all isolated RNA meant that expressed TCRB transcripts were sequenced. Libraries were prepared by immunoSEQ multiplex PCR; TCRdb keeps only in-frame clonotypes and omits some of them. The sample consists of 120,000 or so clones, 17% of them appearing once. The sequenced sample consisted of central memory CD4+ T cells from blood. Source of these receptors: a man aged 18 to 35 with type 1 diabetes.

This clone turned up a few times. V gene TRBV6-5 combines with J gene TRBJ2-7; TRBD1 aligns across 9 bases. J gave up 6 bases and V 6 bases, and 9 bases lay outside the gene matches. There are 14 residues in the CDR3. Germline values: CDR1 MNHEY, CDR2 SVGAGI. The CDR3 spells CASRSRDRASEQYF. The CDR3 DNA is TGTGCCAGCAGAAGCCGGGACAGGGCATCCGAGCAGTACTTC.

This clone has just a few counts. The chain uses TRBV30 and TRBJ2-7; D ambiguous. V was shortened by 1 base and J by 1 base, with 5 bases between the two germline ends. The CDR3 length is 12 residues. Germline V gene data show CDR1 as GTSNPN and CDR2 as SVGIG (reference sequence). CDR3: CAWSAVSYEQYF. CDR3 bases: TGTGCCTGGAGTGCTGTTTCCTACGAGCAGTACTTC.

This clone appeared a few times. This chain joins TRBV9 and TRBJ2-3; the match to TRBD1 covers 7 bases. The CDR3 has 14 residues. With V trimmed by 5 bases and J by 1 base, 4 bases remained unmatched. From germline, CDR1 is SGDLS and CDR2 YYNGEE. CDR3 sequence: CASSPRGRTDTQYF. In DNA form, the CDR3 reads TGTGCCAGCAGTCCGAGGGGGCGCACAGATACGCAGTATTTT. Complete variable domain (other parts from reference TRBV9 and TRBJ2-3): DSGVTQTPKHLITATGQRVTLRCSPRSGDLSVYWYQQSLDQGLQFLIQYYNGEERAKGNILERFSAQQFPDLHSELNLSSLELGDSALYFCASSPRGRTDTQYFGPGTRLTVL.

V usage is TRBV6-1 and J usage is TRBJ2-5, with 11 positions matching TRBD2. The length of the CDR3 is 17 residues. V lost 5 bases, J lost 2 bases, and 10 bases stayed unmatched. CDR1 and CDR2 (germline): MNHNS, SASEGT. CDR3 loop: CASSKDTSGGDQETQYF. CDR3 DNA sequence: TGTGCCAGCAGTAAAGACACTAGCGGGGGCGATCAAGAGACCCAGTACTTC.

This clone showed up just a few times. V gene TRBV18 combines with J gene TRBJ1-2, with a tentative D call TRBD1 (5 bases). Trimming cost V 2 bases and J 6 bases, with 22 bases left between them. CDR1 and CDR2 from the germline V gene are KGHSH and LQKENI. The CDR3 consists of 17 residues. CDR3 coding DNA: TGTGCCAGCTCACCATTAATGCTTGCAACAGGAGGCGATGGCTACACCTTC. This gives the protein CASSPLMLATGGDGYTF. The full variable domain, its missing parts supplied by reference TRBV18 and TRBJ1-2, is NAGVMQNPRHLVRRRGQEARLRCSPMKGHSHVYWYRQLPEEGLKFMVYLQKENIIDESGMPKERFSAEFPKEGPSILRIQQVVRGDSAAYFCASSPLMLATGGDGYTFGSGTRLTVV.

This clone was recorded a few times. V gene TRBV10-3 combines with J gene TRBJ1-3; the match to TRBD1 covers 8 bases. V shed 6 bases and J 8 bases; nucleotides not matched to a gene: 6. CDR1 and CDR2 from the germline V gene are ENHRY and SYGVKD. The CDR3 consists of 13 residues. The CDR3 sequence: CAIRMTGVDTIYF. The CDR3 nucleotides read TGTGCCATCAGGATGACAGGGGTGGACACCATATATTTT.

This clone appeared a few times. The chain combines TRBV30 with TRBJ1-6; 9 bases map to TRBD1. The CDR3 length is 12 residues. CDR1 is GTSNPN, CDR2 SVGIG, per germline (reference sequence). V was clipped by 3 bases and J by 16 bases; unmatched bases: 7. The CDR3 here is CAWRRRDRVLHF. The CDR3 DNA is TGTGCCTGGAGGCGAAGGGACAGGGTTCTCCACTTT.

This clone was detected ten times or more. The gene calls are TRBV29-1 and TRBJ2-1; D is ambiguous. The germline V gene encodes CDR1 SQVTM and CDR2 ANQGSEA. The germline V and J ends were trimmed by 0 bases and 0 bases, with 12 bases remaining between them. This CDR3 spans 16 amino acids. CDR3 in amino acids: CSVEEPKALSYNEQFF. The CDR3 DNA reads as TGCAGCGTTGAAGAACCAAAGGCCCTCTCCTACAATGAGCAGTTCTTC.

The chain combines TRBV7-2 with TRBJ2-5; 11 bases fit TRBD1. CDR1 SGHTA and CDR2 FQGNSA come from the germline V gene. J was trimmed by 4 bases and V by 3 bases; bases with no gene match: 1. The CDR3 consists of 14 residues. This CDR3 is CASSLDRGLETQYF. In DNA, the CDR3 is TGTGCCAGCAGCTTGGACAGGGGGCTAGAGACCCAGTACTTC.

The V call is TRBV27, the J call TRBJ2-7; tentative D call: TRBD2 (5 bases). This CDR3 is built from 14 residues. Germline assignment: CDR1 MNHEY and CDR2 SMNVEV (reference sequence). V gave up 6 bases and J gave up 2 bases, with 14 bases separating them. The CDR3 coding sequence is TGTGCCAGCAGGGGTGTGGACTCCACCTACGAGCAGTACTTC. This gives the protein CASRGVDSTYEQYF.

The V call is TRBV9, the J call TRBJ2-7; D might be TRBD2 (5 bases). The ends were cut back, 3 bases at V and 0 bases at J, with 10 bases in the middle. The germline CDR1 and CDR2 sequences are SGDLS and YYNGEE. The CDR3 has 14 residues. The CDR3 nucleotides are TGTGCCAGCAGCGGAGCGGTCAGCTCCTACGAGCAGTACTTC. This sequence encodes CASSGAVSSYEQYF.

This clone occurred a few times. The chain has TRBV7-6 and TRBJ2-2, with 8 bases fitting TRBD1. Germline CDR1 reads SGHVS; CDR2 reads FNYEAQ. Germline trimming cut 1 base from V and 0 bases from J; bases unmatched to any gene: 1. This CDR3 contains 16 residues. The CDR3 sequence is CASSLGQGTNTGELFF. CDR3 sequence (DNA): TGTGCCAGCAGCTTAGGACAGGGGACGAACACCGGGGAGCTGTTTTTT. Based on the CDR3 plus reference TRBV7-6 and TRBJ2-2, the full variable domain is GAGVSQSPRYKVTKRGQDVALRCDPISGHVSLYWYRQALGQGPEFLTYFNYEAQQDKSGLPNDRFSAERPEGSISTLTIQRTEQRDSAMYRCASSLGQGTNTGELFFGEGSRLTVL.

This chain connects TRBV28 to TRBJ2-7, with no clear D. The CDR3 sequence is 15 residues long. Germline V gene lookup returns CDR1 MDHEN and CDR2 SYDVKM. The V and J ends lost 4 bases and 2 bases respectively, with 15 bases between them. CDR3 protein: CASSWHSTNTYEQYF. As DNA, the CDR3 is TGTGCCAGCAGTTGGCACTCGACGAATACCTACGAGCAGTACTTC.

The chain uses TRBV4-1 and TRBJ1-2; perhaps TRBD1 as D (5 bases). Germline V lookup: CDR1 MGHRA, CDR2 YSYEKL. Trimming stripped 3 bases from V and 8 bases from J, with 22 bases between. The length of the CDR3 is 16 residues. CDR3 protein: CASSQQGLLIHPGYTF. The CDR3 DNA reads TGCGCCAGCAGCCAGCAGGGCCTCCTCATCCATCCAGGCTACACCTTC.

The V gene is TRBV10-3, the J gene TRBJ2-5, with D perhaps TRBD2 (5 bases). The CDR3 is made up of 15 amino acids. Germline lookup yields CDR1 ENHRY and CDR2 SYGVKD. V lost 3 bases and J lost 0, with 11 bases in between. As DNA, the CDR3 is TGTGCCATCAGTGACGGGGTAACCGACCAAGAGACCCAGTACTTC. This gives the protein CAISDGVTDQETQYF.

This clone was recorded a few times. The J gene is TRBJ1-5, the V gene TRBV18; D is perhaps TRBD1 (5 bases). The germline CDR1 and CDR2 sequences are KGHSH and LQKENI. Trimming left V 3 bases short and J 7 bases short, with 13 bases between. This CDR3 comprises 14 residues. CDR3 coding DNA: TGTGCCAGCTCACCGGGGCAGGGAGGGCAGCCCCAGCATTTT. It yields the protein CASSPGQGGQPQHF.

This clone was detected many times. The gene calls are TRBV2 and TRBJ2-5; no firm D call. The V gene lost 8 bases and the J gene lost 5 bases, with 18 bases spanning the gap. The CDR3 contains 14 residues. Germline-derived CDR1 and CDR2 are SNHLY and FYNNEI. Here the CDR3 DNA reads TGTGCCAGCGAACGTTCGGGCCAGAGGGAGACCCAGTACTTC. This gives the protein CASERSGQRETQYF.

V gene TRBV27 combines with J gene TRBJ2-7, with no clear D. CDR1 and CDR2 from the germline V gene are MNHEY and SMNVEV (reference sequence). The CDR3 is 12 amino acids. V was shortened by 6 bases and J by 6 bases, with 12 bases between the two germline ends. This CDR3 is CASREPPGEQYF. DNA for the CDR3: TGTGCCAGCAGGGAGCCTCCTGGCGAGCAGTACTTC.

At least ten counts were recorded for this clone. CDR3 region: CVPGLPEADTQYF. In nucleotides, the CDR3 is TGCGTCCCCGGGCTGCCAGAGGCGGATACGCAGTATTTT. This chain links TRBV29-1 with TRBJ2-3, with D uncertain. Germline V gives CDR1 SQVTM, CDR2 ANQGSEA. The CDR3 consists of 13 residues.

This clone has only a few counts. The chain combines TRBV6-5 with TRBJ1-5, with D possibly matching TRBD1 (5 bases). Germline V CDR1 and CDR2: MNHEY, SVGAGI. This CDR3 spans 15 amino acids. With 7 bases removed from V and 2 bases from J, the gap between germline ends came to 15 bases. The CDR3 protein is CASNLAGTGNQPQHF. The DNA of the CDR3 is TGTGCCAGCAATCTCGCTGGGACGGGCAATCAGCCCCAGCATTTT.

This clone showed up many times. This rearrangement joins TRBV7-2 to TRBJ2-1, with 8 bases that match TRBD1. The V and J ends lost 6 bases and 8 bases, in that order; junction bases with no gene match: 15. The CDR3 totals 16 residues. The germline gives CDR1 SGHTA, CDR2 FQGNSA. The CDR3: CASRTNSGTGVDEQFF. CDR3 in DNA: TGTGCCAGCAGAACCAATTCCGGGACAGGCGTTGATGAGCAGTTCTTC.